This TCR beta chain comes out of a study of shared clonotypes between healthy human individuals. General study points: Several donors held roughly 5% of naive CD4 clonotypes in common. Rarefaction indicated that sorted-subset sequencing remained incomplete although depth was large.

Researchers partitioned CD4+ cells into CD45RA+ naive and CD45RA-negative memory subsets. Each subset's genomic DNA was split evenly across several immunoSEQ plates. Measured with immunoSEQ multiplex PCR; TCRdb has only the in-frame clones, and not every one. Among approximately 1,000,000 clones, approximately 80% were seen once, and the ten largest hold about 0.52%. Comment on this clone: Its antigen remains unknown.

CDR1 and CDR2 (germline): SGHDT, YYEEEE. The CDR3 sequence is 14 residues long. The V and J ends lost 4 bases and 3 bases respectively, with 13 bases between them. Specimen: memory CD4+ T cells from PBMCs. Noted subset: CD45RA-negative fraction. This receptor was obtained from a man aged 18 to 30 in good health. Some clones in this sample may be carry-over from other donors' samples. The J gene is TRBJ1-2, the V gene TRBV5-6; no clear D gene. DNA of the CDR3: TGTGCCAGCAGCCCCCAGTGGGCGGACTATGGCTACACCTTC. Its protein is CASSPQWADYGYTF.